This T cell receptor beta chain was found in a study of shared clonotypes between healthy human individuals. Across the study: Three plates were used per donor for CD4 naive, three for CD4 memory, two for CD8 naive and one for CD8 memory.

Findings and caveats of the study: The represented genetic and exposure-history diversity was limited by the small number of donors. Generation probabilities of non-shared clonotypes were lower (relative to those shared by all four donors).

Germline V gene data show CDR1 as MRHNA and CDR2 as SNTAGT. Germline trimming cut 6 bases from V and 2 bases from J; bases unmatched to any gene: 3. The CDR3 runs 14 residues. As to this clone: Its specificity is not known.

Per sorted-subset replicate PCR, input was approximately 0.2 ug DNA, representing around 28,000 T cell genomes. Sequenced by immunoSEQ multiplex PCR; TCRdb stores in-frame clones only, minus some. The sample includes roughly 1,000,000 clones, more than 75% of them seen just once. This chain joins TRBV6-4 and TRBJ1-5; 8 nucleotides match TRBD1. The receptor was derived from a man aged 18 to 29 in good health. Some clones in this sample may be carry-over from other donors' samples. Sequences were obtained from memory CD4+ T cells from PBMCs. Subset meaning: CD45RA-negative fraction. The CDR3 loop is CASSEGQGNQPQHF. The DNA of the CDR3 is TGTGCCAGCAGCGAGGGACAGGGCAATCAGCCCCAGCATTTT.